This T cell receptor (beta chain) emerged from a study of blood T cell repertoires in COVID-19. Germline-derived CDR1 and CDR2 are LNHDA and SQIVND (reference sequence). This CDR3 spans 14 amino acids. Sequencing used immunoSEQ multiplex PCR; TCRdb keeps in-frame clones, though not all of them. The data hold 350,000 to 550,000 clones, with 87% observed a single time. Sample: PBMCs or T cells enriched from blood (not recorded which). The sequence was collected from a woman younger than 35 with acute COVID-19. The J gene is TRBJ2-7, the V gene TRBV19; 12 bases fit TRBD2. The J call may be incorrect, as the DNA end agrees better with TRBJ2-1. CDR3 nucleotide sequence: TGTGCCAGCCTAGGACTAGCGGGATTCAATGAGCAGTTCTTC. This encodes CASLGLAGFNEQFF.